The text below deals with one T cell receptor (beta chain). CDR1 is SGDLS and CDR2 is YYNGEE in the germline V gene. V gave up 6 bases and J gave up 5 bases, with 14 bases separating them. CDR3 length: 13 amino acids. This specimen belongs to a study of shared clonotypes between healthy human individuals. CD45RO-negative, CCR7-selected cells formed the naive CD8 fraction, which excluded terminally differentiated effector memory CD45RA+ cells. Sequenced by immunoSEQ multiplex PCR; TCRdb stores in-frame clones only, minus some. The table includes about 1,900,000 clones, about 95% detected once. The sequenced sample consisted of naive CD8+ T cells sorted from blood. The chain has TRBV9 and TRBJ2-5; D is possibly TRBD1 (7 bases). This receptor was taken from a man younger than 35 in good health. CDR3 bases: TGTGCCAGCAACACAGGGGCGGGGGAGACCCAGTACTTC. Translating it yields CASNTGAGETQYF.